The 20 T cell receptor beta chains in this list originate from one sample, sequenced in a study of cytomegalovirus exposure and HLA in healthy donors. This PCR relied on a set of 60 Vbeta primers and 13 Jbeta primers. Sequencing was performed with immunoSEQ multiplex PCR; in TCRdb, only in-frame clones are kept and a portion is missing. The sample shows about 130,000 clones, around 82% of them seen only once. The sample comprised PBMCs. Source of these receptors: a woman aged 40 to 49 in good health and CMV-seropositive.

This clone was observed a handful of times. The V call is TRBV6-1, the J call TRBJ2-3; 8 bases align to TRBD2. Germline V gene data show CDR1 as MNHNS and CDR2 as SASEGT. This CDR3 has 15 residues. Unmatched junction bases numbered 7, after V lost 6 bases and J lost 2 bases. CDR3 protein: CASRRAGGNTDTQYF. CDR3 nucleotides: TGTGCCAGCAGAAGGGCGGGGGGAAACACAGATACGCAGTATTTT.

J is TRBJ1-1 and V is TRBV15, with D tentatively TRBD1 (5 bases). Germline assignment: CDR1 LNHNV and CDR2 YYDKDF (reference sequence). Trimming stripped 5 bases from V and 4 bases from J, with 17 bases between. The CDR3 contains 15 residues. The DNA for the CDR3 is TGTGCCACCAGCCCCCGGTCCCCCGGGGGCACTGAAGCTTTCTTT. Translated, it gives CATSPRSPGGTEAFF.

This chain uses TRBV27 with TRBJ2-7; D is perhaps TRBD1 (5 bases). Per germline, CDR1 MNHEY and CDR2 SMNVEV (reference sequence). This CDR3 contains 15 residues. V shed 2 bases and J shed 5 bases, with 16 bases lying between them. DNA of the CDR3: TGTGCCAGCAGTTTACTCGGGCAGGGTGAGCACGAGCAGTACTTC. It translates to CASSLLGQGEHEQYF.

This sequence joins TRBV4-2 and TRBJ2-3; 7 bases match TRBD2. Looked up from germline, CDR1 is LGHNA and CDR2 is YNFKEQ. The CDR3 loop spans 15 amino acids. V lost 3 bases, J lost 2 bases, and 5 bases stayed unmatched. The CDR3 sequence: CASSHGGTATDTQYF. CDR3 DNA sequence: TGTGCCAGCAGCCACGGGGGGACGGCCACAGATACGCAGTATTTT.

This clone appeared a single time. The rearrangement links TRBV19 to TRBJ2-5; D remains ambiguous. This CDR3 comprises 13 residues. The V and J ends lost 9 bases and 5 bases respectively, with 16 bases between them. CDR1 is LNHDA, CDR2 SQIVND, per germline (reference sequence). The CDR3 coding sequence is TGTGCCAGCAGCGAAATTCCCGGGGAGACCCAGTACTTC. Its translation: CASSEIPGETQYF.

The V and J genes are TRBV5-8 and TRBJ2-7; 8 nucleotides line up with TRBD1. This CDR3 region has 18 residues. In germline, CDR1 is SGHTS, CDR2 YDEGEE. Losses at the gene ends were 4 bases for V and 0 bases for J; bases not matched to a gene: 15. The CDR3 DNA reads TGTGCCAGCAGCCGCCGGGACAGGAGGGTTTATGTCTCCTACGAGCAGTACTTC. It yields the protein CASSRRDRRVYVSYEQYF.

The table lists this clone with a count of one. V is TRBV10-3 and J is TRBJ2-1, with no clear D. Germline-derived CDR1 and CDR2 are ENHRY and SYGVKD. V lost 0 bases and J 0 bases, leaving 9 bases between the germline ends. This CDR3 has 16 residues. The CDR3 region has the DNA TGTGCCATCAGTGAGTCTATCTACCGCTCCTACAATGAGCAGTTCTTC. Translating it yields CAISESIYRSYNEQFF.

The CDR3 loop reads CASSQRIPSGANVLTF. CDR3 DNA sequence: TGTGCCAGCTCACAGCGTATTCCCTCTGGGGCCAACGTCCTGACTTTC. The chain joins TRBV18 to TRBJ2-6; D uncertain. Germline CDR1 KGHSH, CDR2 LQKENI. V lost 4 bases and J 0 bases, leaving 10 bases between the germline ends. There are 16 residues in the CDR3.

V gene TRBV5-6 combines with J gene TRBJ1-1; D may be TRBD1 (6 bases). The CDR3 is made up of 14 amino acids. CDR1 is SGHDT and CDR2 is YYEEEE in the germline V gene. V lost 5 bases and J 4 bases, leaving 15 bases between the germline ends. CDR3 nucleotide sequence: TGTGCCAGCAGGGAGACAGGCCGGGGCACTGAAGCTTTCTTT. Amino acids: CASRETGRGTEAFF.

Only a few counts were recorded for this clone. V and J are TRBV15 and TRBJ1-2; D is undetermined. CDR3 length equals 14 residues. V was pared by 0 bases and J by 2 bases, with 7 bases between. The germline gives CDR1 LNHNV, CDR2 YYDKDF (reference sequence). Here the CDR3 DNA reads TGTGCCACCAGCAGAGATTTATTAAACTATGGCTACACCTTC. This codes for CATSRDLLNYGYTF. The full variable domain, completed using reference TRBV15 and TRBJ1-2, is DAMVIQNPRYQVTQFGKPVTLSCSQTLNHNVMYWYQQKSSQAPKLLFHYYDKDFNNEADTPDNFQSRRPNTSFCFLDIRSPGLGDTAMYLCATSRDLLNYGYTFGSGTRLTVV.

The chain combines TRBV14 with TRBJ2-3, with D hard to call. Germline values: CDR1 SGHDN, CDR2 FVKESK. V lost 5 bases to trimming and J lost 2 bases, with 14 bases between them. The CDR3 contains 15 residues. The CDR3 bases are TGTGCCAGCAGCGAAACTACATTCTCCACAGATACGCAGTATTTT. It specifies CASSETTFSTDTQYF.

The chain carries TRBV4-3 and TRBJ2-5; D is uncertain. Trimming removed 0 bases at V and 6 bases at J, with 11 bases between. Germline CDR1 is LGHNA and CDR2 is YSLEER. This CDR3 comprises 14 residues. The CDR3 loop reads CASSQDSLGKTQYF. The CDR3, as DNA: TGCGCCAGCAGCCAAGACTCGCTAGGAAAGACCCAGTACTTC.

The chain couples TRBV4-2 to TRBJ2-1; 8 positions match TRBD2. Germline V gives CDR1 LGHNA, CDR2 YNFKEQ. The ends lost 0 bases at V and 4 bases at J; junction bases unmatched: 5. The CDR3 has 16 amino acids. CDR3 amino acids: CASSQDEREIYNEQFF. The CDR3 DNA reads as TGTGCCAGCAGCCAAGACGAGCGGGAGATTTACAATGAGCAGTTCTTC.

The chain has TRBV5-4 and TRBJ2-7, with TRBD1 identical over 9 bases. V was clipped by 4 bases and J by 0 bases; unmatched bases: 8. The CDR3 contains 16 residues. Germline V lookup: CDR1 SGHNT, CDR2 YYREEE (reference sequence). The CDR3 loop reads CASSRSGTGSSYEQYF. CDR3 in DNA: TGTGCCAGCAGCAGATCCGGGACAGGGTCCTCCTACGAGCAGTACTTC.

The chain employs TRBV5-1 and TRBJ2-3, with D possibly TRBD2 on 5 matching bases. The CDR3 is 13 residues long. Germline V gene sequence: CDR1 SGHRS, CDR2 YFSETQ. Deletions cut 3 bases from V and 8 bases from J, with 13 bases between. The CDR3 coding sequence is TGCGCCAGCAGCTCCACTGGTGAGGGTACGCAGTATTTT. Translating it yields CASSSTGEGTQYF.

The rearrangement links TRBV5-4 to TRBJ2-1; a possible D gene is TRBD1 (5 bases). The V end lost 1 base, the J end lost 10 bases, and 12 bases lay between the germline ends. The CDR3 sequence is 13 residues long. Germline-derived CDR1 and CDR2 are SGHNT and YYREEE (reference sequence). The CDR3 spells CASSLYVGREQFF. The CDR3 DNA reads TGTGCCAGCAGCTTGTACGTGGGGCGGGAGCAGTTCTTC.

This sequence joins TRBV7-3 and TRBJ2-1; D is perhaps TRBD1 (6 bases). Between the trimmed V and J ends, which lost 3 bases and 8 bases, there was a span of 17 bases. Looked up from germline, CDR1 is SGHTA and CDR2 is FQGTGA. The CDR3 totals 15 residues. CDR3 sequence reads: CASSLGTPVIDEQFF. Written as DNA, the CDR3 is TGTGCCAGCAGCTTGGGGACACCGGTTATAGATGAGCAGTTCTTC.

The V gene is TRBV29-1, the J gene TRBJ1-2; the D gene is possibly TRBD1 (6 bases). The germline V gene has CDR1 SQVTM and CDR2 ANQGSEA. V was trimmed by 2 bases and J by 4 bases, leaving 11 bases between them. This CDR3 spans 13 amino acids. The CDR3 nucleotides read TGCAGCGTTGAATCGGACAGTGGCTATGGCTACACCTTC. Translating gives CSVESDSGYGYTF.

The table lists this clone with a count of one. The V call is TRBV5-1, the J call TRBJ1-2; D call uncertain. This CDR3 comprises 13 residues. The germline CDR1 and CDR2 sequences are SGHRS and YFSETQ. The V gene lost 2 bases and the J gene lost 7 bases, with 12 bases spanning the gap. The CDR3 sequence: CASSLLAQSGYTF. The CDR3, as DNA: TGCGCCAGCAGCTTATTGGCACAGTCTGGCTACACCTTC.

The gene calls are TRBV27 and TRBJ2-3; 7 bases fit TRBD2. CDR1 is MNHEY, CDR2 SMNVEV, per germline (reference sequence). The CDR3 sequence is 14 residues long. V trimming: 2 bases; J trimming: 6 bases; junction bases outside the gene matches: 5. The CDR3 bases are TGTGCCAGCAGTTTAGCGGGAGTACCCGATACGCAGTATTTT. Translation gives CASSLAGVPDTQYF.